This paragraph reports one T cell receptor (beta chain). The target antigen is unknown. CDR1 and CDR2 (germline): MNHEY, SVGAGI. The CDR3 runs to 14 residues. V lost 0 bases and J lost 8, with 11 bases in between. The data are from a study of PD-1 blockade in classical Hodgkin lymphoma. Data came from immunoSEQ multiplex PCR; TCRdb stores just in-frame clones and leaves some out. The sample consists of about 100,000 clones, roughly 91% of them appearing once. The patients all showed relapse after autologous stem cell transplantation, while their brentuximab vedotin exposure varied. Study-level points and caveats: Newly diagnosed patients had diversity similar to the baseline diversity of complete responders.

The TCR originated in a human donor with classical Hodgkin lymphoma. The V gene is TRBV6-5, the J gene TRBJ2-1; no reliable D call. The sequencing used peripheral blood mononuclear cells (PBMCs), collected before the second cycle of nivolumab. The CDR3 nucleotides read TGTGCCAGCAGTTACTCCCCCCGAAATCATGAGCAGTTCTTC. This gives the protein CASSYSPRNHEQFF.